This T cell receptor beta chain was identified in a study of T-cell memory formation after mild COVID-19. General observations from the study: Memory cells collected pre-infection included some clones that later responded, suggesting cross-reactive memory joined.

TCRdb reprocessed the 5' RACE reads via MiXCR and lists one record per CDR3 protein. Of around 430,000 distinct CDR3 sequences detected, more than 15% appear once; the ten largest clones hold roughly 21%. This CDR3 is 16 amino acids long. V shed 6 bases and J 8 bases; nucleotides not matched to a gene: 10. The germline gives CDR1 KGHSH, CDR2 LQKENI. Regarding this clonotype: What it binds is unknown.

The receptor was derived from a man younger than 30 who had mild COVID-19 (a few samples of this study predate the infection). Cell type and time point are not known. This chain joins TRBV18 and TRBJ2-1; TRBD2 matches 13 bases. The sample consisted of PBMCs or a T cell subset sorted from them (not recorded which). CDR3 DNA: TGTGCCAGCTCGATACTAGCGGGGGGGCCTACTGATGAGCAGTTCTTC. Translation: CASSILAGGPTDEQFF.